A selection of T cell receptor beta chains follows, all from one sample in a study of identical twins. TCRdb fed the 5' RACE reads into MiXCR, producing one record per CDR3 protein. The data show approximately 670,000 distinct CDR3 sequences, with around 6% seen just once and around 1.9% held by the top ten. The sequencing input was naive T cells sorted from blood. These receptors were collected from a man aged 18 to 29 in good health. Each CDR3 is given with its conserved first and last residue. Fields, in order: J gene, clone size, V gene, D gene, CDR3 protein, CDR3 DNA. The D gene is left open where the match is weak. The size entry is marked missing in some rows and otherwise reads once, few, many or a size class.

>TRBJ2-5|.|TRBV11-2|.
CASSLFLETQYF
TGTGCCAGCAGCTTATTCCTAGAGACCCAGTACTTC
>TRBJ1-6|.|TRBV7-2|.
CASSGDRNYNSPLHF
TGTGCCAGCAGCGGAGACAGGAACTATAATTCACCCCTCCACTTT
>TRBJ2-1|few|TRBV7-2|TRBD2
CATAGDRSYNEQFF
TGTGCCACCGCGGGAGATCGATCCTACAATGAGCAGTTCTTC
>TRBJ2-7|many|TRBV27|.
CASSLVGPYEQYF
TGTGCCAGCAGTTTGGTGGGTCCATACGAGCAGTACTTC
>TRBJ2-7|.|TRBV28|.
CATQGLSYEQYF
TGTGCCACCCAGGGGCTCTCCTACGAGCAGTACTTC
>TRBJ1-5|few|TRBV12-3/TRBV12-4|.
CASRTLGQTNQPQHF
TGTGCCAGCAGGACCCTAGGGCAGACCAATCAGCCCCAGCATTTT
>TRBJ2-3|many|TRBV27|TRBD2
CASSKGTLPREGRVTDTQYF
TGTGCCAGCAGCAAGGGGACCTTACCCCGGGAGGGCCGCGTCACAGATACGCAGTATTTT
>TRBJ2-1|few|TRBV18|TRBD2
CASSRGSELYNEQFF
TGTGCCAGCTCACGCGGGAGTGAACTCTACAATGAGCAGTTCTTC
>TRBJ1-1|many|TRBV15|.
CATSRADRVNTEAFF
TGTGCCACCAGCAGAGCGGACAGAGTGAACACTGAAGCTTTCTTT
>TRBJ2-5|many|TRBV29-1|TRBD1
CSVASLQGATIIQETQYF
TGCAGCGTTGCCAGCTTGCAGGGGGCTACTATTATACAAGAGACCCAGTACTTC
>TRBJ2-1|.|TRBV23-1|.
CASSQSSGFYYNEQFF
TGCGCCAGCAGTCAATCGTCTGGATTTTACTACAATGAGCAGTTCTTC
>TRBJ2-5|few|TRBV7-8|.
CASSFRLQTQYF
TGTGCCAGCAGCTTTCGGCTCCAGACCCAGTACTTC
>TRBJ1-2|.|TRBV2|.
CASSSRNEVHYGYTF
TGTGCCAGCAGTTCCCGGAATGAGGTCCACTATGGCTACACCTTC
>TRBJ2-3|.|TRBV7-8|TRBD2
CASSPSYRTSGSRDTQYF
TGTGCCAGCAGCCCTAGCTACCGGACTAGCGGGAGTAGAGATACGCAGTATTTT
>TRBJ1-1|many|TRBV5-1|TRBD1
CASSLASGQGAEAFF
TGCGCCAGCAGCTTGGCCTCGGGACAGGGGGCGGAAGCTTTCTTT
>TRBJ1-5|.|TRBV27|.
CASSLGSSRNQPQHF
TGTGCCAGCAGTCTCGGATCATCGCGCAATCAGCCCCAGCATTTT
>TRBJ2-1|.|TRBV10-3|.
CATSTGSSSYNEQFF
TGTGCCACCTCCACAGGGTCCAGCTCCTACAATGAGCAGTTCTTC
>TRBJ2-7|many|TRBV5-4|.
CASSWPGNEQYF
TGTGCCAGCAGCTGGCCCGGGAACGAGCAGTACTTC
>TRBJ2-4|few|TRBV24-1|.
CATEGPGAKNIQYF
TGTGCCACCGAGGGCCCAGGGGCCAAAAACATTCAGTACTTC
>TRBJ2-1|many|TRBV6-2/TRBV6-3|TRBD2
CASSYSPASGSLKNEQFF
TGTGCCAGCAGTTACTCCCCGGCTAGCGGGAGCTTGAAGAATGAGCAGTTCTTC
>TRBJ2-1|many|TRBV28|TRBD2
CASRPVAGSPHNEQFF
TGTGCCAGCAGACCCGTAGCGGGATCCCCCCACAATGAGCAGTTCTTC
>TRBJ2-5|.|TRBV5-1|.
CASSTGSWETQYF
TGCGCCAGCAGCACAGGGTCGTGGGAGACCCAGTACTTC
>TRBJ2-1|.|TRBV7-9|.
CASSEPGVGEQFF
TGTGCCAGCAGCGAACCAGGGGTAGGTGAGCAGTTCTTC
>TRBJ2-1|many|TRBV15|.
CATSRDSSATEQFF
TGTGCCACCAGCAGAGATAGTTCAGCGACTGAGCAGTTCTTC
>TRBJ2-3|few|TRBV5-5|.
CASSLVSSDTQYF
TGTGCCAGCAGCTTGGTCAGCTCAGATACGCAGTATTTT
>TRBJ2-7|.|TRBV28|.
CASSPNVLGLGEQYF
TGTGCCAGCAGTCCGAACGTCCTAGGGCTCGGCGAGCAGTACTTC